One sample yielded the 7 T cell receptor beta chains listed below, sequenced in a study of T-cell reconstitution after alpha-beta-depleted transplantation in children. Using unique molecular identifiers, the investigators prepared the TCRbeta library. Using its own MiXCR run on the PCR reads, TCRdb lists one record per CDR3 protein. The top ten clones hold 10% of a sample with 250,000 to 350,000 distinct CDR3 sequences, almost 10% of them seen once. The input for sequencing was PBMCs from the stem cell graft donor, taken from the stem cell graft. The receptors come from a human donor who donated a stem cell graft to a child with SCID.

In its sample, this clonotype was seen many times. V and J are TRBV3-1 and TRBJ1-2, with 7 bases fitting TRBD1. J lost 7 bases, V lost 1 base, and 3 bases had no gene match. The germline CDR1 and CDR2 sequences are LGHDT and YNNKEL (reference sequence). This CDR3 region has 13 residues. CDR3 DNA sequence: TGTGCCAGCAGCCAAGTTTCAGGGGGTGGCTACACCTTC. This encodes CASSQVSGGGYTF.

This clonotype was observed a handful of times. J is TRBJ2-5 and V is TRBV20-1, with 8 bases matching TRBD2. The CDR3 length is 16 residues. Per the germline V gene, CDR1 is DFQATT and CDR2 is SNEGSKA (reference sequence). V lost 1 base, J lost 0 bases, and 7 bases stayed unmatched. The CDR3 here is CSARAGGGQYQETQYF. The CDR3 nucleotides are TGCAGTGCTAGAGCCGGCGGGGGGCAGTACCAAGAGACCCAGTACTTC.

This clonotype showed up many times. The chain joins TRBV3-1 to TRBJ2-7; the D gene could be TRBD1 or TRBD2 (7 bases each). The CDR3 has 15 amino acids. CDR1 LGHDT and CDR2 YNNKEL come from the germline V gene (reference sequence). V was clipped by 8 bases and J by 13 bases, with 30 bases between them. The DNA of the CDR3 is TGTGCCAGCGCGAAGAGGGGGCCGGGAGGTGTCGTTTCCTACTTC. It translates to CASAKRGPGGVVSYF.

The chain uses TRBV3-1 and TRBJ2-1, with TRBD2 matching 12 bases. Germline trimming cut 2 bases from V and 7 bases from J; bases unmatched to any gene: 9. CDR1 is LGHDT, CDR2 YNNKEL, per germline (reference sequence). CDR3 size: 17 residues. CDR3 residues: CASSQPRLAGDLNEQFF. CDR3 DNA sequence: TGTGCCAGCAGCCAACCTCGACTAGCGGGGGATTTGAATGAGCAGTTCTTC.

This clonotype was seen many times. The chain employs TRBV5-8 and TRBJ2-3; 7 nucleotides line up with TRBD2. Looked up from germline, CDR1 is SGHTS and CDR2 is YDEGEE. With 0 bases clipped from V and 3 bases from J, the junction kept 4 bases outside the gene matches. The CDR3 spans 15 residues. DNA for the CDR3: TGTGCCAGCAGCTTGGCTAGCGGCCCAACAGATACGCAGTATTTT. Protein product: CASSLASGPTDTQYF.

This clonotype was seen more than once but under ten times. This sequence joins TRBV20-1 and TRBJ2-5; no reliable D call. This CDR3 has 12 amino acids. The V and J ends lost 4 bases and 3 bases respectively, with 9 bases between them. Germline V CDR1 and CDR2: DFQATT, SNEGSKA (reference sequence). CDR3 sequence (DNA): TGCAGTGCTAATCTAGTCGAAGAGACCCAGTACTTC. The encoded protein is CSANLVEETQYF.

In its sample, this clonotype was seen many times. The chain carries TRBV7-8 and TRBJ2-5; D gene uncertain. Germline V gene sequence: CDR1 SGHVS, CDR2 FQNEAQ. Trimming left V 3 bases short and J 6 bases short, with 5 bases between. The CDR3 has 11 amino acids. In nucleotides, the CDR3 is TGTGCCAGCAGCTTGGTCCAGACCCAGTACTTC. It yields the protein CASSLVQTQYF.